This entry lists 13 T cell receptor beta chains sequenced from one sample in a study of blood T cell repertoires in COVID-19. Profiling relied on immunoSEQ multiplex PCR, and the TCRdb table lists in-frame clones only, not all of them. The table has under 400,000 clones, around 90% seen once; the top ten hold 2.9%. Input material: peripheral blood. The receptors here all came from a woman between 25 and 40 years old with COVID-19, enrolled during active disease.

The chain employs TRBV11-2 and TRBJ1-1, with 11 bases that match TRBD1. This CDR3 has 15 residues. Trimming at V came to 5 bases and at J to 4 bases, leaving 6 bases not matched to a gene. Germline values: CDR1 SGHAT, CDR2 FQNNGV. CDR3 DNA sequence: TGTGCCAGCAGCCCCCATGGACAGGGGGCCACTGAAGCTTTCTTT. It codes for CASSPHGQGATEAFF.

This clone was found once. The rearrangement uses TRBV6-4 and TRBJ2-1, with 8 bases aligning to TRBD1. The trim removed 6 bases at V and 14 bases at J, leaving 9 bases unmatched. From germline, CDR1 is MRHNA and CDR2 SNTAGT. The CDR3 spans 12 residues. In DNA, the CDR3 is TGTGCCAGCAGCCCCGGACAGGGACTTAAGTTCTTC. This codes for CASSPGQGLKFF.

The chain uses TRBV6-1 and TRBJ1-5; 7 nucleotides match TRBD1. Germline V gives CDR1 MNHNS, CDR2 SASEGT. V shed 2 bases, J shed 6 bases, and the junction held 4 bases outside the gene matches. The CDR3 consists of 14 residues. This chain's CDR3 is CASSEMAGGQPQHF. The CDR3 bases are TGTGCCAGCAGTGAAATGGCAGGGGGTCAGCCCCAGCATTTT.

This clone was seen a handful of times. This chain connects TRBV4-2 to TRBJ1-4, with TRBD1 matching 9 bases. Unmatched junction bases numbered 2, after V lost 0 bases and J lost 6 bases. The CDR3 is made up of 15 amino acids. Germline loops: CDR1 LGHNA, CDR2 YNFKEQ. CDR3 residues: CASSQDRTGDEKLFF. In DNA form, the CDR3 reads TGTGCCAGCAGCCAAGATAGGACAGGGGATGAAAAACTGTTTTTT.

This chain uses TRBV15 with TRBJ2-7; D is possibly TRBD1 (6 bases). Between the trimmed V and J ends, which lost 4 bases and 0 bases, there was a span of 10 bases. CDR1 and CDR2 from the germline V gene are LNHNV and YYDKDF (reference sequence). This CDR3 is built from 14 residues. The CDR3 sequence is CATSIAGASYEQYF. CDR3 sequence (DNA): TGTGCCACCAGCATTGCAGGGGCCTCCTACGAGCAGTACTTC.

The CDR3: CASSPTGGGYEQYF. The CDR3 DNA is TGTGCCAGTAGCCCGACAGGGGGAGGCTACGAGCAGTACTTC. This chain connects TRBV19 to TRBJ2-7; 9 nucleotides match TRBD1. The V segment lost 6 bases and the J segment 3 bases; nucleotides outside the gene matches: 6. The CDR3 is 14 amino acids. Germline CDR1 and CDR2: LNHDA and SQIVND (reference sequence).

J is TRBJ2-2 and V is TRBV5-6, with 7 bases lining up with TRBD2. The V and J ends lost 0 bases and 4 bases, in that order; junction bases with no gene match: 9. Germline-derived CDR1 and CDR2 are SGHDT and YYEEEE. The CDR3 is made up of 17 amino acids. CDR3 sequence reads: CASSLDVRGEGTGELFF. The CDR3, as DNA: TGTGCCAGCAGCTTGGATGTCCGGGGGGAGGGCACCGGGGAGCTGTTTTTT.

The CDR3 spells CASSIAGGQRNEQFF. CDR3 nucleotides: TGTGCCAGTAGTATAGCAGGGGGCCAGAGAAATGAGCAGTTCTTC. The gene calls are TRBV19 and TRBJ2-1; 8 bases agree with TRBD1. Germline CDR1 and CDR2: LNHDA and SQIVND (reference sequence). V was clipped by 1 base and J by 7 bases; unmatched bases: 6. This CDR3 is 15 amino acids long.

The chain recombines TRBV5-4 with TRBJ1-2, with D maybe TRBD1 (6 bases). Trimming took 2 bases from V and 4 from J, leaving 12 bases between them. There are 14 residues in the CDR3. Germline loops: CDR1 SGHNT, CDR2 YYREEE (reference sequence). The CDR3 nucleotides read TGTGCCAGCAGCTTCGGACAGACCTTCTATGGCTACACCTTC. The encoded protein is CASSFGQTFYGYTF.

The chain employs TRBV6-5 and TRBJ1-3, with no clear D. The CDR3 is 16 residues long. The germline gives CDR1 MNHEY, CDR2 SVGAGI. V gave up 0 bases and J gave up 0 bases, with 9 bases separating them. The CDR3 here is CASSYSQQISGNTIYF. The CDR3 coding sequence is TGTGCCAGCAGTTACTCGCAACAGATCTCTGGAAACACCATATATTTT.

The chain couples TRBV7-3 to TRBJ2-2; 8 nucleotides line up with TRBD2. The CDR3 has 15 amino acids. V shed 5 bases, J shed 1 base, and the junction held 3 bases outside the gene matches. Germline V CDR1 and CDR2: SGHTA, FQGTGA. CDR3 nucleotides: TGTGCCAGCAGCCTTAGCGGGGTGAACACCGGGGAGCTGTTTTTT. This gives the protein CASSLSGVNTGELFF.

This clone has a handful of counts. CDR3 nucleotides: TGTGCCAGCAACAGGGGTCGTAACTATGGCTACACCTTC. The encoded protein is CASNRGRNYGYTF. This sequence joins TRBV6-5 and TRBJ1-2, with 7 bases matching TRBD1. Trimming at V came to 7 bases and at J to 1 base, leaving 3 bases not matched to a gene. The CDR3 covers 13 residues. Germline V gene data show CDR1 as MNHEY and CDR2 as SVGAGI.

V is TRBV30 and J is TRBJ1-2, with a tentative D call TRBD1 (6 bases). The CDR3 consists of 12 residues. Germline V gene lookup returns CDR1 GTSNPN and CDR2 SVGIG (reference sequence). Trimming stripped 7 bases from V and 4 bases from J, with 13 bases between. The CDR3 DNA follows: TGTGCCTACTCAGGGGAAGGCTATGGCTACACCTTC. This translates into CAYSGEGYGYTF.